The present TCR beta chain was sequenced within a study of graft-versus-host responses after intestinal transplantation. Whole-study context: Multivisceral, liver-intestinal, or isolated intestinal grafts were transplanted into recipients.

V lost 7 bases and J lost 7; bases outside the gene matches: 7. CDR1 is MNHNS, CDR2 SASEGT, per germline. This CDR3 has 13 residues. Notes on this clone: The antigen is not known.

Only in-frame clones appear in the TCRdb table, and some are missing; sequencing was by immunoSEQ multiplex PCR. The sample lists some 83,000 clones, 91% seen once, with roughly 0.1% in the top ten. The receptor was derived from a human donor who received an intestinal transplant. Sequencing used unstimulated CD4+ T cells sorted from spleen or lymph node cells, obtained before intestinal transplant. The chain has TRBV6-1 and TRBJ1-5, with TRBD1 matching over 7 bases. The chain's CDR3 is CASTSDRDQPQHF. As DNA, the CDR3 is TGTGCCAGCACCAGTGACAGGGACCAGCCCCAGCATTTT.